The 13 T cell receptor beta chains listed next were all sequenced from one sample in a study of T cells in Graves' hyperthyroidism and ophthalmopathy. Template material for amplifying TCR beta CDR3 regions consisted of RNA transcripts. The primer set for the first-round RT-PCR of the TCR CDR3 was HTBI. TCRdb redid the calling of the multiplex PCR reads with MiXCR, one entry per CDR3 protein. This table holds hundreds of thousands of distinct CDR3 sequences, around 15% found once. Sequencing was carried out using blood. These receptors were obtained from a woman in her 30s with Graves' hyperthyroidism.

Many counts were recorded for this clonotype. The CDR3, as DNA: TGTGCCAGCCGGAGGGTGGGGGTGGATGAGCAGTTCTTC. Protein product: CASRRVGVDEQFF. The rearrangement uses TRBV6-2 or TRBV6-3 and TRBJ2-1; possibly TRBD2 for D (6 bases). The CDR3 is 13 residues long. Germline assignment: CDR1 MNHEY and CDR2 SVGEGT. Trimming took off 8 bases at V and 8 bases at J, with 16 bases between the two ends.

The V call is TRBV9, the J call TRBJ1-2; tentatively, D is TRBD1 (6 bases). There are 14 residues in the CDR3. The V gene's germline CDR1 is SGDLS and CDR2 YYNGEE. V lost 0 bases, J lost 4 bases, and 10 bases lay in between. CDR3 bases: TGTGCCAGCAGCGTAGGGGGGGGCGCCTATGGCTACACCTTC. It translates to CASSVGGGAYGYTF.

This chain connects TRBV19 to TRBJ2-1, with a possible D match to TRBD1 (6 bases). This CDR3 spans 15 amino acids. Between the trimmed V and J ends, which lost 0 bases and 8 bases, there was a span of 14 bases. From germline, CDR1 is LNHDA and CDR2 SQIVND (reference sequence). The CDR3 here is CASSIDSREGDEQFF. CDR3 DNA sequence: TGTGCCAGTAGTATAGATAGCCGTGAGGGGGATGAGCAGTTCTTC.

As concerns this clonotype: A read error may explain this, as a much larger clone is one base away. This chain uses TRBV28 with TRBJ2-3; D is unclear. CDR3 length equals 13 residues. Germline V gene data show CDR1 as MDHEN and CDR2 as SYDVKM. This CDR3 is CASATLSTDAQYF. Written as DNA, the CDR3 is TGTGCCAGCGCAACGCTTAGCACAGATGCGCAGTATTTT.

The gene calls are TRBV5-1 and TRBJ2-5; maybe TRBD2 (5 bases). The CDR3 runs to 14 residues. Germline CDR1 is SGHRS and CDR2 is YFSETQ. Trimming removed 6 bases from V and 2 bases from J, with 14 bases in between. CDR3 sequence: CASTSYSVQETQYF. CDR3 DNA sequence: TGCGCCAGCACCTCTTATAGCGTGCAAGAGACCCAGTACTTC.

This chain uses TRBV3-2 with TRBJ1-2. TRBV3-2 is shown as a pseudogene. The CDR3 loop spans 13 amino acids. CDR3 nucleotide sequence: TGTGCCTACGGGCAGATGAATTACTATGGCTACACCTTC. Amino acids: CAYGQMNYYGYTF.

In its sample, this clonotype was seen many times. The chain employs TRBV5-1 and TRBJ2-1; 8 bases match TRBD2. Per the germline V gene, CDR1 is SGHRS and CDR2 is YFSETQ. CDR3 length equals 15 residues. With 4 bases clipped from V and 4 bases from J, the junction kept 7 bases outside the gene matches. The CDR3 reads CASSLGLGMYNEQFF. For the CDR3, the DNA is TGCGCCAGCAGCCTGGGACTAGGGATGTACAATGAGCAGTTCTTC.

Only one count was recorded for this clonotype. The V gene is TRBV19, the J gene TRBJ2-3, with D unclear. CDR3 length equals 13 residues. Looked up from germline, CDR1 is LNHDA and CDR2 is SQIVND (reference sequence). Between the trimmed V and J ends, which lost 3 bases and 2 bases, there was a span of 6 bases. CDR3 DNA sequence: TGTGCCAGTAGTATTGGGTTCACAGATACGCAGTATTTT. Encoded protein: CASSIGFTDTQYF.

V gene TRBV7-3 combines with J gene TRBJ2-1; tentatively, D is TRBD1 or TRBD2 (5 bases each). Germline V lookup: CDR1 SGHTA, CDR2 FQGTGA. V lost 0 bases to trimming and J lost 5 bases, with 11 bases between them. The CDR3 loop spans 15 amino acids. CDR3 nucleotides: TGTGCCAGCAGCTTAACCAGGGACCCCCACAATGAGCAGTTCTTC. Protein sequence: CASSLTRDPHNEQFF.

In this sample, this clonotype turned up many times. The chain couples TRBV28 to TRBJ1-2; D is unresolved. The CDR3 is 11 amino acids. Germline V CDR1 and CDR2: MDHEN, SYDVKM. The ends were cut back, 8 bases at V and 6 bases at J, with 10 bases in the middle. CDR3 in DNA: TGTGCCAGCCTTTTCCTAGATGGCTACACCTTC. Its translation is CASLFLDGYTF.

This clonotype has a count of ten or more. The rearrangement links TRBV28 to TRBJ2-7, with D unresolved. This CDR3 is 14 amino acids long. Deletions cut 3 bases from V and 7 bases from J, with 16 bases between. Germline lookup yields CDR1 MDHEN and CDR2 SYDVKM. The CDR3 DNA reads TGTGCCAGCAGTTTTTCGGCCGCCCAGGAGGAGCAGTACTTC. Protein: CASSFSAAQEEQYF.

This clonotype was recorded at least ten times. This chain links TRBV12-3 or TRBV12-4 with TRBJ2-1; D gene uncertain. The CDR3 has 16 amino acids. Trimming removed 6 bases at V and 3 bases at J, with 18 bases between. The DNA for the CDR3 is TGTGCCAGCAGCTTCCAGACCTCATACGGCTACAATGAGCAGTTCTTC. This sequence encodes CASSFQTSYGYNEQFF.

As for this clonotype: This may come from a read error, since a much larger clone is one base off. The chain has TRBV7-9 and TRBJ1-2; the D gene is possibly TRBD1 (6 bases). The length of the CDR3 is 13 residues. Germline V lookup: CDR1 SEHNR, CDR2 FQNEAQ (reference sequence). The CDR3 here is CASTKTGNCGYTF. The CDR3 DNA follows: TGTGCCAGCACCAAGACAGGAAACTGTGGCTACACCTTC.